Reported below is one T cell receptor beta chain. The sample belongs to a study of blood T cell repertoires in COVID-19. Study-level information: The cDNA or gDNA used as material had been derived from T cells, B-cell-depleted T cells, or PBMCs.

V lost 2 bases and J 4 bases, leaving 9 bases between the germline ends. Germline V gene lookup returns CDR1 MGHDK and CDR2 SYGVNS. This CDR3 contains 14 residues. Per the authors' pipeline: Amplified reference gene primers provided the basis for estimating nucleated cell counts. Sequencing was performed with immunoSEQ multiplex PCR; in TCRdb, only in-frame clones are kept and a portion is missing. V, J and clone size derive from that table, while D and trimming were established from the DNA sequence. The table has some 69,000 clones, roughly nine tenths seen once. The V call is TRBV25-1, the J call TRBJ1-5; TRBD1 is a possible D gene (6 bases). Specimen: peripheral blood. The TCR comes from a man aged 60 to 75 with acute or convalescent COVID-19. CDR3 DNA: TGTGCCAGCAGTGAAGCACAGGGTAATCAGCCCCAGCATTTT. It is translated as CASSEAQGNQPQHF.